This T cell receptor beta chain appears in the sequencing data of a study of regulatory T cells in long-lasting Graves disease. Study-level results: Reduced TCR diversity was observed in persistent Graves' patients versus newly diagnosed patients.

Researchers made TCR beta libraries by using iRepertoire HTBI primers and running Arm-PCR on CDR3 regions. One entry per CDR3 protein, called by TCRdb with MiXCR from the multiplex PCR reads. The table shows about 460,000 distinct CDR3 sequences, with 13% to 15% occurring only once. As to this clonotype: What it binds is not known.

J was trimmed by 0 bases and V by 5 bases; bases with no gene match: 13. The CDR3 is made up of 18 amino acids. Germline CDR1 and CDR2: LNHDA and SQIVND (reference sequence). Time point described: newly diagnosed GD, antithyroid drugs for less than 3 months. Extracted RNA from PBMCs served as the source of the TCR library. The sample was also reused in another study, on T cells in Graves' hyperthyroidism and ophthalmopathy. As that study records: Pregnant or lactating patients were excluded, as were those with uncontrolled infection or other autoimmune disease. Diagnoses were made from clinical symptoms, serum measures (thyroxine and TRAb), thyroid ultrasound and orbital computed tomography.

The rearrangement links TRBV19 to TRBJ2-5, with 9 positions matching TRBD2. The TCR was taken from a woman in her fifties or sixties with Graves disease. The sample in question was peripheral blood mononuclear cells (PBMCs), obtained at new diagnosis, from a patient treated with antithyroid drugs. The CDR3 spells CASSSSAGGQVYQETQYF. CDR3 sequence (DNA): TGTGCCAGTAGTTCATCAGCGGGAGGCCAGGTGTACCAAGAGACCCAGTACTTC.